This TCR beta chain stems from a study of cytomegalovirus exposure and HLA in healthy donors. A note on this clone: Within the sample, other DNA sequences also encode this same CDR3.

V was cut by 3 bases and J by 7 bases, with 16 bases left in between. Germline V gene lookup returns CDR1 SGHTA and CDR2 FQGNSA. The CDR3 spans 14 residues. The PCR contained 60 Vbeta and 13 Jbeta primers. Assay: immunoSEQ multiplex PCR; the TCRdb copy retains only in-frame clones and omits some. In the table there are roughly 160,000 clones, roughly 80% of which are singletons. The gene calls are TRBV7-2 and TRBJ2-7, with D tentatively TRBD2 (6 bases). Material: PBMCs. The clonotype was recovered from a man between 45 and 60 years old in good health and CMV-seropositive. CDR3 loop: CASSFGTASGEQYF. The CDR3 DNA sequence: TGTGCCAGCAGCTTCGGGACTGCCAGCGGGGAGCAGTACTTC.